Presented here are 2 T cell receptor beta chains from one specimen sequenced in a study of blood T cells in healthy people across ages. For the second PCR, which ran for about 7 to 11 cycles, a sample-barcoded 5' primer and a J-beta primer mix were used. TCRdb re-called the 5' RACE reads through MiXCR, storing one row per CDR3 protein. The data show 850,000 to 1,000,000 distinct CDR3 sequences, roughly 50% seen once. The sequenced sample consisted of blood. The receptor source for this set is a woman in her sixties or seventies in good health.

Points on this clonotype: The junction differs from germline at one of its ends, possibly a read error. This chain joins TRBV20-1 and TRBJ2-1; no definite D call. The CDR3 is 15 amino acids. CDR1 and CDR2 (germline): DFQATT, SNEGSKA (reference sequence). CDR3 nucleotides: TGCATTGCTAGAGATGCATCGAGCTCCTACAATGAGCAGTTCTTC. Translation: CIARDASSSYNEQFF.

A remark on this clonotype: The junction differs from germline at one of its ends, possibly a read error. The rearrangement links TRBV13 to TRBJ1-2, with a tentative D call TRBD1 (6 bases). This CDR3 comprises 12 residues. Germline V gives CDR1 PRHDT, CDR2 FYEKMQ (reference sequence). The DNA for the CDR3 is TGTGCCGGCAGCTCGCAGGGGTGTGGCTACACCTTC. The encoded protein is CAGSSQGCGYTF.